One sample yielded the 31 T cell receptor beta chains listed below, sequenced in a study of blood T cell repertoires in COVID-19. Clones were sequenced by immunoSEQ multiplex PCR, and TCRdb holds only the in-frame ones, with some missing. The sample lists hundreds of thousands of clones, 85% to 90% occurring once. Sequenced material: PBMCs or T cells enriched from blood (not recorded which). These receptors all stem from a man aged 18 to 29 who had recovered from COVID-19.

The chain has TRBV18 and TRBJ1-3; 10 bases match TRBD1. V gave up 1 base and J gave up 4 bases; unmatched junction bases: 4. The CDR3 has 16 residues. The germline V gene has CDR1 KGHSH and CDR2 LQKENI. CDR3 region: CASSPRRDRGGNTIYF. CDR3 nucleotides: TGTGCCAGCTCACCACGCCGGGACAGGGGAGGAAACACCATATATTTT.

J is TRBJ1-1 and V is TRBV5-4, with D unclear. The CDR3 covers 14 residues. Germline loops: CDR1 SGHNT, CDR2 YYREEE (reference sequence). V lost 5 bases and J 3 bases, leaving 14 bases between the germline ends. CDR3 sequence (DNA): TGTGCCAGCAGTTCCGGGCGGGTGGACACTGAAGCTTTCTTT. Translating it yields CASSSGRVDTEAFF.

The sample holds many counts of this clone. The CDR3 region has the DNA TGTGCCAGCAGAAATGGACTAGCGGGTTACGAGCAGTACTTC. Protein product: CASRNGLAGYEQYF. The chain is built from TRBV6-5 and TRBJ2-7, with 11 bases fitting TRBD2. Germline-derived CDR1 and CDR2 are MNHEY and SVGAGI. This CDR3 region has 14 residues. With 6 bases clipped from V and 4 bases from J, the junction kept 5 bases outside the gene matches.

The rearrangement uses TRBV10-1 and TRBJ2-2, with no clear D. CDR1 WNHNN and CDR2 SYGVQD come from the germline V gene (reference sequence). V lost 0 bases and J lost 0, with 8 bases in between. The CDR3 has 16 residues. CDR3 coding DNA: TGCGCCAGCAGTGAGTCATCCCTCGCGAACACCGGGGAGCTGTTTTTT. Its protein is CASSESSLANTGELFF.

The chain uses TRBV18 and TRBJ1-5; 7 bases fit TRBD1. CDR1 is KGHSH and CDR2 is LQKENI in the germline V gene. V trimming: 1 base; J trimming: 1 base; junction bases outside the gene matches: 1. CDR3 length equals 15 residues. The CDR3 DNA sequence: TGTGCCAGCTCACCACAGGGGGCGAGCAATCAGCCCCAGCATTTT. Protein product: CASSPQGASNQPQHF.

The chain recombines TRBV5-1 with TRBJ2-5, with 7 bases aligning to TRBD2. Trimming removed 4 bases from V and 1 base from J; junction bases left unmatched: 4. Germline V CDR1 and CDR2: SGHRS, YFSETQ. The CDR3 runs to 14 residues. The CDR3 sequence: CASSDSGGQETQYF. CDR3 sequence (DNA): TGCGCCAGCAGCGACTCGGGGGGCCAAGAGACCCAGTACTTC.

This chain connects TRBV5-1 to TRBJ1-5; D is unresolved. Germline assignment: CDR1 SGHRS and CDR2 YFSETQ. V was shortened by 1 base and J by 5 bases, with 7 bases between the two germline ends. The CDR3 consists of 13 residues. CDR3 sequence reads: CASSLSVDQPQHF. Here the CDR3 DNA reads TGCGCCAGCAGCTTGTCCGTTGATCAGCCCCAGCATTTT. The full variable domain, rest sourced from reference TRBV5-1 and TRBJ1-5, is KAGVTQTPRYLIKTRGQQVTLSCSPISGHRSVSWYQQTPGQGLQFLFEYFSETQRNKGNFPGRFSGRQFSNSRSEMNVSTLELGDSALYLCASSLSVDQPQHFGDGTRLSIL.

V is TRBV2 and J is TRBJ1-2; 10 bases agree with TRBD1. The junction had 7 bases not matched to a gene; V was cut back by 7 bases and J by 8 bases. CDR1 SNHLY and CDR2 FYNNEI come from the germline V gene. CDR3 length: 13 amino acids. CDR3 loop: CASIRQGAQGYTF. In nucleotides, the CDR3 is TGTGCCAGCATCCGACAGGGGGCGCAAGGCTACACCTTC.

As DNA, the CDR3 is TGTGCCAGCAGCCCGGGACAGCTTCAAGCTTTCTTT. Its protein product is CASSPGQLQAFF. The V and J genes are TRBV6-6 and TRBJ1-1, with 7 bases identical to TRBD1. The ends lost 6 bases at V and 9 bases at J; junction bases unmatched: 7. The CDR3 has 12 residues. Per germline, CDR1 MNHNY and CDR2 SVGAGI (reference sequence).

The genes are TRBV29-1 and TRBJ1-2; 9 bases line up with TRBD1. This CDR3 has 16 amino acids. V shed 3 bases, J shed 8 bases, and the junction held 16 bases outside the gene matches. Germline values: CDR1 SQVTM, CDR2 ANQGSEA. Here the CDR3 DNA reads TGCAGCGTTGATGGGTGGACAGAGACGGACAGGGGCGGCTACACCTTC. Translated, it gives CSVDGWTETDRGGYTF.

The chain recombines TRBV19 with TRBJ1-5, with TRBD1 matching 7 bases. Germline V CDR1 and CDR2: LNHDA, SQIVND (reference sequence). Germline trimming cut 5 bases from V and 5 bases from J; bases unmatched to any gene: 9. The CDR3 sequence is 15 residues long. The DNA of the CDR3 is TGTGCCAGTAGTGAAGACAGGGTATTCGATCAGCCCCAGCATTTT. Protein sequence: CASSEDRVFDQPQHF. Filled out from reference TRBV19 and TRBJ1-5, the complete variable domain reads DGGITQSPKYLFRKEGQNVTLSCEQNLNHDAMYWYRQDPGQGLRLIYYSQIVNDFQKGDIAEGYSVSREKKESFPLTVTSAQKNPTAFYLCASSEDRVFDQPQHFGDGTRLSIL.

The chain links TRBV2 to TRBJ2-2; D may be TRBD1 (5 bases). The CDR3 spans 14 residues. Germline lookup yields CDR1 SNHLY and CDR2 FYNNEI. The V end lost 4 bases, the J end lost 5 bases, and 11 bases lay between the germline ends. CDR3 in DNA: TGTGCCAGCAGTGTTCAGGGAACGACCGGGGAGCTGTTTTTT. Its protein product is CASSVQGTTGELFF.

This sequence joins TRBV12-3 or TRBV12-4 and TRBJ2-3; D possibly corresponds to TRBD1 (6 bases). The CDR3 runs 11 residues. Between the trimmed V and J ends, which lost 5 bases and 7 bases, there was a span of 7 bases. The CDR3: CASSGQYTQYF. CDR3 DNA sequence: TGTGCCAGCAGTGGACAGTATACGCAGTATTTT.

This clone was seen just once. The CDR3, as DNA: TGTGCCAGCAGCTCGAAAAGGACAGGGGATGGGCAAGCTTTCTTT. Amino acid sequence: CASSSKRTGDGQAFF. This rearrangement joins TRBV7-2 to TRBJ1-1; 9 nucleotides match TRBD1. Trimming took 4 bases from V and 9 from J; bases not matched to a gene: 12. This CDR3 comprises 15 residues. Germline CDR1 is SGHTA and CDR2 is FQGNSA.

This clone was observed a few times. An end of the junction differs from the germline gene, which may be a read error. The chain uses TRBV4-1 and TRBJ2-7, with TRBD2 matching over 10 bases. This CDR3 has 15 residues. CDR1 and CDR2 from the germline V gene are MGHRA and YSYEKL. As DNA, the CDR3 is TGCGCCAGCAGCCAAGATGGGCTAGCGGGGGCGCGGTTGGACTTC. It specifies CASSQDGLAGARLDF.

Comments on this clone: Other nucleotide sequences from this sample produce the same CDR3. CDR3 residues: CASSLGRNTEAFF. CDR3 sequence (DNA): TGTGCCAGCAGTTTAGGCAGGAACACTGAAGCTTTCTTT. The chain uses TRBV12-3 or TRBV12-4 and TRBJ1-1; unclear D gene. Trimming shortened V by 1 base and J by 1 base, and 4 bases separated the two germline ends. The length of the CDR3 is 13 residues.

This chain links TRBV30 with TRBJ1-5; D call uncertain. The CDR3 covers 14 residues. Germline CDR1 is GTSNPN and CDR2 is SVGIG (reference sequence). The V end lost 0 bases, the J end lost 5 bases, and 11 bases lay between the germline ends. The CDR3 loop is CAWSVPGDYQPQHF. The CDR3, as DNA: TGTGCCTGGAGTGTACCCGGGGATTATCAGCCCCAGCATTTT.

The chain combines TRBV5-8 with TRBJ2-1, with 7 bases fitting TRBD1. V lost 0 bases to trimming and J lost 9 bases; unmatched junction nucleotides: 6. Germline V lookup: CDR1 SGHTS, CDR2 YDEGEE. CDR3 size: 14 residues. The CDR3: CASSLGPGGREQFF. DNA for the CDR3: TGTGCCAGCAGCTTGGGGCCAGGGGGACGTGAGCAGTTCTTC.

CDR3 DNA sequence: TGTGCCAGCAGCCTAAGGGGGGCGGGAGGCGCAGATACGCAGTATTTT. It specifies CASSLRGAGGADTQYF. This rearrangement joins TRBV11-2 to TRBJ2-3; 8 bases match TRBD2. The J segment lost 4 bases and the V segment lost 5 bases, leaving 11 bases of the junction unmatched. This CDR3 has 16 residues. CDR1 and CDR2 (germline): SGHAT, FQNNGV.

The CDR3, as DNA: TGTGCCAGCAGACAGAGTAGCACAGATACGCAGTATTTT. This sequence encodes CASRQSSTDTQYF. The chain carries TRBV25-1 and TRBJ2-3; D call uncertain. This CDR3 is 13 amino acids long. Trimming took 6 bases from V and 0 from J, leaving 7 bases between them. Germline loops: CDR1 MGHDK, CDR2 SYGVNS.

This clone was recorded a few times. The chain has TRBV9 and TRBJ1-4; D might be TRBD1 (5 bases). V was shortened by 3 bases and J by 6 bases, with 12 bases between the two germline ends. The germline CDR1 and CDR2 sequences are SGDLS and YYNGEE. This CDR3 comprises 14 residues. CDR3 protein: CASSGDRADEKLFF. CDR3 nucleotides: TGTGCCAGCAGCGGAGACAGAGCAGATGAAAAACTGTTTTTT.

The chain employs TRBV2 and TRBJ1-2; 8 positions match TRBD1. This CDR3 comprises 15 residues. Unmatched junction bases numbered 5, after V lost 1 base and J lost 4 bases. Germline CDR1 is SNHLY and CDR2 is FYNNEI. CDR3 in amino acids: CASSEDPGGSYGYTF. CDR3 bases: TGTGCCAGCAGTGAAGACCCAGGGGGCAGCTATGGCTACACCTTC.

The V gene is TRBV28, the J gene TRBJ1-2; 8 bases agree with TRBD1. The germline V gene has CDR1 MDHEN and CDR2 SYDVKM. V shed 7 bases and J 8 bases; nucleotides not matched to a gene: 9. The CDR3 extends over 13 amino acids. CDR3 amino acids: CASNTQGAQGYTF. The CDR3 bases are TGTGCCAGCAATACTCAGGGGGCACAGGGCTACACCTTC.

V and J are TRBV9 and TRBJ2-7, with TRBD2 matching 11 bases. The germline CDR1 and CDR2 sequences are SGDLS and YYNGEE. Germline trimming cut 2 bases from V and 1 base from J; bases unmatched to any gene: 8. The CDR3 sequence is 17 residues long. The CDR3: CASSVNGTSGLSYEQYF. The CDR3 region has the DNA TGTGCCAGCAGCGTTAACGGGACTAGCGGCCTATCCTACGAGCAGTACTTC.

The rearrangement uses TRBV5-1 and TRBJ2-3; 12 bases are shared with TRBD2. This CDR3 region has 15 residues. Trimming took 4 bases from V and 2 from J; bases not matched to a gene: 2. Germline lookup yields CDR1 SGHRS and CDR2 YFSETQ. The CDR3 DNA reads as TGCGCCAGCAGCCGACTAGCGGGGGCCACAGATACGCAGTATTTT. Amino acid sequence: CASSRLAGATDTQYF.

The chain recombines TRBV7-3 with TRBJ2-3, with 7 bases fitting TRBD1. This CDR3 contains 15 residues. Germline V gene data show CDR1 as SGHTA and CDR2 as FQGTGA. With 5 bases clipped from V and 6 bases from J, the junction kept 11 bases outside the gene matches. The CDR3 DNA is TGTGCCAGCAGCGCCACGACTACGACAGGGGATACGCAGTATTTT. It codes for CASSATTTTGDTQYF.

The chain carries TRBV7-2 and TRBJ1-2; D is possibly TRBD1 (5 bases). V was shortened by 3 bases and J by 4 bases, with 6 bases between the two germline ends. In germline, CDR1 is SGHTA, CDR2 FQGNSA. This CDR3 comprises 12 residues. CDR3 nucleotides: TGTGCCAGCAGCTTGACAGCCTATGGCTACACCTTC. It encodes CASSLTAYGYTF.

V is TRBV5-1 and J is TRBJ1-2; TRBD1 agrees at 7 bases. Trimming at V came to 3 bases and at J to 7 bases, leaving 9 bases not matched to a gene. This CDR3 has 14 amino acids. The germline V gene encodes CDR1 SGHRS and CDR2 YFSETQ. For the CDR3, the DNA is TGCGCCAGCAGCTCCGGGACAGTCTACGGTGGCTACACCTTC. This gives the protein CASSSGTVYGGYTF.

The chain uses TRBV5-1 and TRBJ2-5; TRBD1 matches 12 bases. This CDR3 contains 18 residues. J lost 1 base, V lost 4 bases, and 11 bases had no gene match. Germline CDR1 and CDR2: SGHRS and YFSETQ. CDR3 in DNA: TGCGCCAGCAGCGGAAACCCCGGGACAGGGGGCCGCCAAGAGACCCAGTACTTC. Encoded protein: CASSGNPGTGGRQETQYF.

The V and J genes are TRBV7-9 and TRBJ2-7; D call uncertain. Germline V gene sequence: CDR1 SEHNR, CDR2 FQNEAQ (reference sequence). The CDR3 is 13 residues long. V was cut by 5 bases and J by 4 bases, with 12 bases left in between. The CDR3 is CASSLMGSYEQYF. DNA of the CDR3: TGTGCCAGCAGCCTTATGGGCTCATACGAGCAGTACTTC.

The V and J genes are TRBV7-2 and TRBJ2-5; tentatively, D is TRBD2 (5 bases). The length of the CDR3 is 16 residues. The V gene lost 0 bases and the J gene lost 1 base, with 12 bases spanning the gap. Germline assignment: CDR1 SGHTA and CDR2 FQGNSA. CDR3 residues: CASSLAGWAGQETQYF. The CDR3 DNA reads as TGTGCCAGCAGCTTAGCGGGCTGGGCGGGCCAAGAGACCCAGTACTTC.